These 16 T cell receptor beta chains were all obtained from the same sample, sequenced in a study of STAT5B mutations in CD4+ large granular lymphocyte leukemia. This table comes from immunoSEQ multiplex PCR, and its TCRdb copy is limited to in-frame clones, with some not included. The repertoire holds some 30,000 clones, approximately 80% seen once, with 2.5% to 3% in the top ten. The sample consisted of CD4+ T cells from blood buffy coats. The receptors stem from a human donor in good health.

J is TRBJ2-5 and V is TRBV10-3; the match to TRBD2 covers 7 bases. Germline V CDR1 and CDR2: ENHRY, SYGVKD. CDR3 length: 15 residues. V lost 10 bases to trimming and J lost 4 bases; unmatched junction nucleotides: 15. CDR3 DNA: TGTGCCACCTCCTCCCGGGCGGGAGTAAGAGAGACCCAGTACTTC. This codes for CATSSRAGVRETQYF.

This chain joins TRBV30 and TRBJ2-1; 11 bases match TRBD1. Germline V lookup: CDR1 GTSNPN, CDR2 SVGIG (reference sequence). V lost 2 bases, J lost 9 bases, and 9 bases stayed unmatched. The CDR3 length is 15 residues. The CDR3 nucleotides are TGTGCCTGGAGTACGGGACAGGGGGTGAACGGTGAGCAGTTCTTC. It codes for CAWSTGQGVNGEQFF.

V and J are TRBV5-6 and TRBJ2-7, with D uncertain. V shed 4 bases and J shed 3 bases, with 14 bases lying between them. The CDR3 totals 14 residues. Germline CDR1 and CDR2: SGHDT and YYEEEE. This chain's CDR3 is CASSPDTAIYEQYF. The CDR3 region has the DNA TGTGCCAGCAGCCCAGACACAGCGATCTACGAGCAGTACTTC.

The CDR3 region is CAWSVPGQRAPLHF. The CDR3 DNA reads TGTGCCTGGAGTGTACCGGGACAGAGGGCGCCCCTCCACTTT. The chain is built from TRBV30 and TRBJ1-6; the match to TRBD1 covers 7 bases. The V and J ends lost 0 bases and 13 bases, in that order; junction bases with no gene match: 9. The CDR3 totals 14 residues. Per germline, CDR1 GTSNPN and CDR2 SVGIG (reference sequence). Complete variable domain (other parts from reference TRBV30 and TRBJ1-6): SQTIHQWPATLVQPVGSPLSLECTVEGTSNPNLYWYRQAAGRGLQLLFYSVGIGQISSEVPQNLSASRPQDRQFILSSKKLLLSDSGFYLCAWSVPGQRAPLHFGNGTRLTVT.

This chain links TRBV30 with TRBJ1-1; no definite D call. V was cut by 2 bases and J by 4 bases, with 8 bases left in between. The CDR3 has 12 residues. CDR1 is GTSNPN and CDR2 is SVGIG in the germline V gene (reference sequence). Here the CDR3 DNA reads TGTGCCTGGAGTCGGTGGGGCACTGAAGCTTTCTTT. It codes for CAWSRWGTEAFF.

This chain connects TRBV19 to TRBJ1-4, with TRBD1 matching over 7 bases. Per the germline V gene, CDR1 is LNHDA and CDR2 is SQIVND (reference sequence). The junction had 7 bases not matched to a gene; V was cut back by 5 bases and J by 13 bases. The CDR3 has 12 residues. The CDR3 loop reads CASSSQGGGLFF. CDR3 bases: TGTGCCAGTAGTTCCCAGGGGGGGGGACTGTTTTTT. The full variable domain, with the rest looked up from reference TRBV19 and TRBJ1-4, is DGGITQSPKYLFRKEGQNVTLSCEQNLNHDAMYWYRQDPGQGLRLIYYSQIVNDFQKGDIAEGYSVSREKKESFPLTVTSAQKNPTAFYLCASSSQGGGLFFGSGTQLSVL.

This clone was recorded a few times. The chain combines TRBV18 with TRBJ1-2, with D unresolved. The CDR3 loop spans 13 amino acids. V was pared by 6 bases and J by 5 bases, with 13 bases between. Germline CDR1 reads KGHSH; CDR2 reads LQKENI. CDR3 DNA sequence: TGTGCCAGCTCTCCAATGGCGGGGTATGGCTACACCTTC. This codes for CASSPMAGYGYTF.

The rearrangement joins TRBV6-1 to TRBJ2-3, with a weak D call TRBD1 (6 bases). Germline lookup yields CDR1 MNHNS and CDR2 SASEGT. The germline V and J ends were trimmed by 4 bases and 1 base, with 6 bases remaining between them. The CDR3 covers 13 residues. CDR3 nucleotide sequence: TGTGCCAGCAGTGGACAGGGCACAGATACGCAGTATTTT. Amino acids: CASSGQGTDTQYF.

In its sample, this clone was seen once. This chain joins TRBV5-1 and TRBJ2-1; TRBD1 matches 12 bases. Trimming cost V 0 bases and J 8 bases; bases outside gene matches: 6. The CDR3 sequence is 16 residues long. The germline gives CDR1 SGHRS, CDR2 YFSETQ. The CDR3 loop reads CASSLGGTGGAYEQFF. CDR3 nucleotide sequence: TGCGCCAGCAGCTTGGGGGGGACAGGGGGCGCCTATGAGCAGTTCTTC.

The chain couples TRBV5-6 to TRBJ1-2, with TRBD1 identical over 9 bases. Germline CDR1 and CDR2: SGHDT and YYEEEE. V lost 5 bases, J lost 4 bases, and 9 bases stayed unmatched. There are 15 residues in the CDR3. The CDR3 nucleotides read TGTGCCAGCAGTCCGGGGGACAGGGCAAGCTATGGCTACACCTTC. It encodes CASSPGDRASYGYTF.

This clone was detected once. The chain uses TRBV7-2 and TRBJ2-3; possibly TRBD1 for D (6 bases). Germline-derived CDR1 and CDR2 are SGHTA and FQGNSA. The CDR3 has 14 amino acids. The V and J ends lost 5 bases and 5 bases respectively, with 14 bases between them. This CDR3 reads CASSGGPFLDTQYF. The CDR3 DNA sequence: TGTGCCAGCAGCGGGGGCCCTTTTTTAGATACGCAGTATTTT.

This clone was counted once. The chain has TRBV5-3 and TRBJ1-5; tentatively, D is TRBD1 (6 bases). TRBV5-3 is sorted into the ORF group, with uncertain function. There are 20 residues in the CDR3. Trimming shortened V by 4 bases and J by 3 bases, and 29 bases separated the two germline ends. CDR3 bases: TGTGCCAGAAGCCTAGTATCAGGGGCCGAGGGGGTTAGCACCAATCAGCCCCAGCATTTT. Its translation is CARSLVSGAEGVSTNQPQHF.

The chain combines TRBV18 with TRBJ1-1, with 7 bases lining up with TRBD1. Germline CDR1 reads KGHSH; CDR2 reads LQKENI. This CDR3 contains 13 residues. After removal of 5 bases from V and 6 bases from J, the junction contained 6 bases not matched to a gene. DNA for the CDR3: TGTGCCAGCTCAACCGACAGGGAGGCTGAAGCTTTCTTT. It codes for CASSTDREAEAFF.

The chain carries TRBV6-1 and TRBJ2-5, with 7 bases aligning to TRBD1. Germline V CDR1 and CDR2: MNHNS, SASEGT. The CDR3 extends over 15 amino acids. V lost 4 bases and J lost 2; bases outside the gene matches: 7. This CDR3 is CASSARGQGQETQYF. In DNA, the CDR3 is TGTGCCAGCAGTGCGAGGGGGCAGGGGCAAGAGACCCAGTACTTC.

This chain uses TRBV18 with TRBJ2-7; D gene unclear. The ends were cut back, 3 bases at V and 2 bases at J, with 11 bases in the middle. The germline gives CDR1 KGHSH, CDR2 LQKENI. This CDR3 is 14 amino acids long. CDR3 in amino acids: CASSPQNSPYEQYF. The CDR3 DNA is TGTGCCAGCTCACCGCAGAACAGCCCCTACGAGCAGTACTTC.

This clone was found a few times. This rearrangement joins TRBV4-1 to TRBJ1-2; TRBD1 matches at 9 bases. CDR1 is MGHRA, CDR2 YSYEKL, per germline. After removal of 3 bases from V and 8 bases from J, the junction contained 13 bases not matched to a gene. The CDR3 spans 16 residues. The CDR3, as DNA: TGCGCCAGCAGCCAGCCGAACAGGGGGCGGGGTTGGGGCTACACCTTC. Its translation: CASSQPNRGRGWGYTF.